These T cell receptor beta chains were read from a single sample in a study of blood T cell repertoires in COVID-19. This table comes from immunoSEQ multiplex PCR, and its TCRdb copy is limited to in-frame clones, with some not included. The data show tens of thousands of clones, with roughly 74% seen just once and 6.3% held by the top ten. What was sequenced was peripheral blood. These receptors were taken from a man aged 65 to 85 with COVID-19, enrolled during active disease. Each CDR3 is given with its conserved first and last residue. A D gene is named only where the DNA matches it firmly. Size tells how often a clone was seen (once, few, many) or the class of an expanded clone, and some rows leave it out.

size	D	J	V	length	DNA	CDR3
NA	TRBD1	TRBJ1-2	TRBV3-1/TRBV3-2	13	TGTGCCAGCAGCCCGGACAGGGGCTATGGCTACACCTTC	CASSPDRGYGYTF
NA	TRBD2	TRBJ2-3	TRBV7-2	17	TGTGCCAGCAGCTTACAAGCTAGCGGGACACGCACAGATACGCAGTATTTT	CASSLQASGTRTDTQYF
NA	NA	TRBJ1-3	TRBV7-2	14	TGTGCCAGCAGCGCCAATAGAGTCGGAAACACCATATATTTT	CASSANRVGNTIYF
NA	NA	TRBJ2-7	TRBV6-5	15	TGTGCCAGCAGTTACTCGGGAAGGGGGGGCTACGAGCAGTACTTC	CASSYSGRGGYEQYF
NA	TRBD1	TRBJ1-4	TRBV28	14	TGTGCCAGCTCCCTCCCAGGGGGACGTGAAAAACTGTTTTTT	CASSLPGGREKLFF
few	NA	TRBJ1-6	TRBV14	17	TGTGCCAGCAGCCAAGGCAAAGGGGGCTCCTATAATTCACCCCTCCACTTT	CASSQGKGGSYNSPLHF
NA	TRBD2	TRBJ2-7	TRBV4-2	19	TGTGCCAGCAGCCAAGAAGTTCGCGGGAGGCTCTCAAGCTCCTACGAGCAGTACTTC	CASSQEVRGRLSSSYEQYF
once	NA	TRBJ2-5	TRBV7-9	14	TGTGCCAGCAGCCCTGGGAGCGGATTTGAGACCCAGTACTTC	CASSPGSGFETQYF
NA	NA	TRBJ2-3	TRBV12-5	12	TGTGCTAGTGGTTTGGACATAGATACGCAGTATTTT	CASGLDIDTQYF
once	NA	TRBJ1-2	TRBV19	13	TGTGCCAGTAGGCGGGCGGGGGCAGGGAGCTACACCTTC	CASRRAGAGSYTF
NA	NA	TRBJ1-6	TRBV5-1	13	TGCGCCAGCAGCTTGGGAGGAGATTCACCCCTCCACTTT	CASSLGGDSPLHF
NA	NA	TRBJ1-5	TRBV28	14	TGTGCCAGCAGCCCCCCCCGCGGCAATCAGCCCCAGCATTTT	CASSPPRGNQPQHF
few	NA	TRBJ2-3	TRBV5-6	15	TGTGCCAGCAAAGCGGAAGGAGCGAGCACAGATACGCAGTATTTT	CASKAEGASTDTQYF
NA	TRBD2	TRBJ2-7	TRBV12-3/TRBV12-4	13	TGTGCCAGCAGCTCTAGGACTAGCGCCGAGCAGTACTTC	CASSSRTSAEQYF
NA	NA	TRBJ2-2	TRBV11-2	15	TGTGCCAGCAGCCCTGCGGGGTTTGGTGGCGGGGAGCTGTTTTTT	CASSPAGFGGGELFF
NA	NA	TRBJ1-1	TRBV2	15	TGTGCCAGCAGTGCTCGGGTCAGTCAGAACACTGAAGCTTTCTTT	CASSARVSQNTEAFF
NA	TRBD2	TRBJ2-3	TRBV5-6	17	TGTGCCAGCAGCTTGTTACTAGCGGGGGACCTAAGGGATACGCAGTATTTT	CASSLLLAGDLRDTQYF
NA	NA	TRBJ2-7	TRBV13	16	TGTGCCAGCAGCTTAGGCGGAACAGGCTTTCAGGGCGAGCAGTACTTC	CASSLGGTGFQGEQYF
NA	NA	TRBJ2-7	TRBV6-5	13	TGTGCCAGCACCCCCCGCGGGCACTACGAGCAGTACTTC	CASTPRGHYEQYF
NA	NA	TRBJ1-3	TRBV14	15	TGTGCCAGCAGCCAAGATTGGAGCTCTGGAAACACCATATATTTT	CASSQDWSSGNTIYF
many	TRBD2	TRBJ2-5	TRBV6-5	14	TGTGCCAGCAATCACCGGGGGGGCCAAGAGACCCAGTACTTC	CASNHRGGQETQYF
NA	NA	TRBJ1-1	TRBV6-1	15	TGTGCCAGCAGTGAAGCTCGGGTTTTGAACACTGAAGCTTTCTTT	CASSEARVLNTEAFF
NA	NA	TRBJ2-7	TRBV5-4	17	TGTGCCAGCAGCCCAACCATTCCCGGGACATACTCCTACGAGCAGTACTTC	CASSPTIPGTYSYEQYF
NA	NA	TRBJ1-3	TRBV6-5	16	TGTGCCAGCAGTTACCAACCTCAGGGTCGGGGAAACACCATATATTTT	CASSYQPQGRGNTIYF
once	TRBD2	TRBJ2-3	TRBV7-2	15	TGTGCCAGCAGCTTACGACTAGCGGGGGCAGATACGCAGTATTTT	CASSLRLAGADTQYF
few	TRBD1	TRBJ1-2	TRBV4-1	18	TGCGCCAGCAGCCATGATGAGAGGTTTGAGACAGGGCTCTATGGCTACACCTTC	CASSHDERFETGLYGYTF
few	NA	TRBJ2-7	TRBV7-9	13	TGTGCCACCAAGGAGGGGGCGTTTACCGAGCAGTACTTC	CATKEGAFTEQYF
NA	NA	TRBJ2-2	TRBV11-3	15	TGTGCCAGCAGCTTAGTGTTAGATGGTGTAGGGGAGCTGTTTTTT	CASSLVLDGVGELFF
NA	NA	TRBJ1-5	TRBV10-2	17	TGCGCCAGCAGTGAGGTTCCGGGGGGTCTTAGCAATCAGCCCCAGCATTTT	CASSEVPGGLSNQPQHF
NA	NA	TRBJ2-2	TRBV30	13	TGTGCCTTCTTGGGCAGGTACACCGGGGAGCTGTTTTTT	CAFLGRYTGELFF
NA	TRBD1	TRBJ1-5	TRBV27	16	TGTGCCAGCAGGGGGACAGGGGGAGGGTGGCGTCAGCCCCAGCATTTT	CASRGTGGGWRQPQHF
NA	TRBD2	TRBJ2-3	TRBV6-2/TRBV6-3	15	TGTGCCAGCAGTCCAACTAGCGGTAGCACAGATACGCAGTATTTT	CASSPTSGSTDTQYF
NA	NA	TRBJ1-2	TRBV18	14	TGTGCCAGCTCACCCTCGAGGGTGGACTATGGCTACACCTTC	CASSPSRVDYGYTF
NA	NA	TRBJ1-2	TRBV6-6	13	TGTGCCAGCAGTTATCAGGGGAACTATGGCTACACCTTC	CASSYQGNYGYTF
NA	NA	TRBJ2-1	TRBV29-1	15	TGCAGCGTTACCATACTTTCGAGCTCCTACAATGAGCAGTTCTTC	CSVTILSSSYNEQFF
NA	NA	TRBJ1-1	TRBV6-5	15	TGTGCCAGCAGCCCCCATCGGGGGGCCCTCACTGAAGCTTTCTTT	CASSPHRGALTEAFF
NA	TRBD1	TRBJ2-3	TRBV29-1	13	TGCAGCCCACGGACAGGGAACACAGATACGCAGTATTTT	CSPRTGNTDTQYF